The T cell receptor beta chain described here comes from a study of monozygotic twins with inflammatory bowel disease. Making cDNA involved eight separate reactions per sample. TCRdb reprocessed the 5' RACE reads, with one entry per CDR3 protein and no DNA. Its table lists about 450,000 distinct CDR3 sequences. This CDR3 spans 12 amino acids. Germline V gene data show CDR1 as SGHDT and CDR2 as YYEEEE. The receptor's source is a human donor with ulcerative colitis or Crohn's disease, or a healthy co-twin of an affected twin (not recorded which). Material: blood. The chain uses TRBV5-6 and TRBJ2-2. CDR3 loop: CASSLWLGELFF. The whole variable domain, filled in from reference TRBV5-6 and TRBJ2-2, reads DAGVTQSPTHLIKTRGQQVTLRCSPKSGHDTVSWYQQALGQGPQFIFQYYEEEERQRGNFPDRFSGHQFPNYSSELNVNALLLGDSALYLCASSLWLGELFFGEGSRLTVL.